One sample yielded the 20 T cell receptor beta chains listed below, sequenced in a study of identifying expanded T cells in peripheral blood. Some clones are missing from TCRdb's copy, which holds only in-frame ones; the method was immunoSEQ multiplex PCR. This table holds approximately 130,000 clones, approximately 86% found once. The specimen was blood. These receptors were collected from a person aged 18 to 75 in good health.

This clone was recorded once. The chain uses TRBV5-1 and TRBJ2-1; 11 bases are a match to TRBD2. The CDR3 covers 15 residues. The V and J ends lost 4 bases and 12 bases, in that order; junction bases with no gene match: 12. Germline-derived CDR1 and CDR2 are SGHRS and YFSETQ. DNA for the CDR3: TGCGCCAGCAGCCCACGACTAGCGGGGCGAACGTGGCAGTTCTTC. Protein sequence: CASSPRLAGRTWQFF.

The J gene is TRBJ2-7, the V gene TRBV5-1; 9 bases fit TRBD1. CDR3 size: 15 residues. CDR1 and CDR2 from the germline V gene are SGHRS and YFSETQ. The ends lost 4 bases at V and 6 bases at J; junction bases unmatched: 11. The CDR3 DNA is TGCGCCAGCAGCGGGCAACCGGGACAGGGTGGCGAGCAGTACTTC. It specifies CASSGQPGQGGEQYF.

This chain joins TRBV14 and TRBJ2-2; 8 nucleotides agree with TRBD1. Germline V gives CDR1 SGHDN, CDR2 FVKESK. J lost 5 bases, V lost 0 bases, and 2 bases had no gene match. CDR3 length: 15 amino acids. The DNA of the CDR3 is TGTGCCAGCAGCCAAGAGACAGGGGTGACCGGGGAGCTGTTTTTT. This codes for CASSQETGVTGELFF.

The J gene is TRBJ2-7, the V gene TRBV5-6; a possible D gene is TRBD2 (5 bases). V lost 0 bases to trimming and J lost 1 base, with 11 bases between them. The V gene's germline CDR1 is SGHDT and CDR2 YYEEEE. This CDR3 has 15 amino acids. The DNA of the CDR3 is TGTGCCAGCAGCTTGGAACTAGGTCGATCCTACGAGCAGTACTTC. Translating gives CASSLELGRSYEQYF. Full variable domain (missing parts from reference TRBV5-6 and TRBJ2-7): DAGVTQSPTHLIKTRGQQVTLRCSPKSGHDTVSWYQQALGQGPQFIFQYYEEEERQRGNFPDRFSGHQFPNYSSELNVNALLLGDSALYLCASSLELGRSYEQYFGPGTRLTVT.

The V gene is TRBV7-6, the J gene TRBJ2-5, with TRBD1 matching 7 bases. Trimming took 4 bases from V and 6 from J; bases not matched to a gene: 8. Germline V gene lookup returns CDR1 SGHVS and CDR2 FNYEAQ. The CDR3 length is 14 residues. The CDR3 DNA sequence: TGTGCCAGCAGCTCCTCGGACAGGCGGAAGACCCAGTACTTC. As protein: CASSSSDRRKTQYF.

V is TRBV27 and J is TRBJ2-5; tentative D call: TRBD1 (5 bases). V shed 7 bases and J shed 4 bases, with 13 bases lying between them. This CDR3 has 13 amino acids. Germline V gene data show CDR1 as MNHEY and CDR2 as SMNVEV (reference sequence). DNA of the CDR3: TGTGCCAGCACTCAGGGTCCGTCAGAGACCCAGTACTTC. Translating it yields CASTQGPSETQYF.

The chain has TRBV5-1 and TRBJ1-2; D ambiguous. The CDR3 length is 13 residues. CDR1 and CDR2 (germline): SGHRS, YFSETQ. V lost 4 bases to trimming and J lost 1 base, with 8 bases between them. CDR3 loop: CASSDNLNYGYTF. CDR3 DNA sequence: TGCGCCAGCAGCGACAATCTTAACTATGGCTACACCTTC.

The rearrangement joins TRBV15 to TRBJ2-2; D remains ambiguous. The CDR3 has 13 amino acids. Trimming pared 1 base from V and 11 bases from J, leaving 11 bases between. Germline CDR1 is LNHNV and CDR2 is YYDKDF (reference sequence). The CDR3 here is CATSRVKGIELFF. CDR3 DNA sequence: TGTGCCACCAGCAGAGTTAAGGGAATCGAGCTGTTTTTT.

The V and J genes are TRBV30 and TRBJ1-1; tentatively, D is TRBD1 (6 bases). There are 15 residues in the CDR3. The V end lost 2 bases, the J end lost 3 bases, and 16 bases lay between the germline ends. The germline CDR1 and CDR2 sequences are GTSNPN and SVGIG (reference sequence). The CDR3 is CAWSLPGVGYTEAFF. CDR3 bases: TGTGCCTGGAGTCTTCCAGGGGTGGGGTACACTGAAGCTTTCTTT.

Comment on this clone: Other nucleotide sequences in the sample specify the same CDR3. The chain joins TRBV25-1 to TRBJ1-2; D is unresolved. CDR1 and CDR2 (germline): MGHDK, SYGVNS. The CDR3 has 12 amino acids. V lost 4 bases and J lost 4, with 7 bases in between. In DNA, the CDR3 is TGTGCCAGCAGTGGAGCTGGCTATGGCTACACCTTC. Amino acids: CASSGAGYGYTF.

V is TRBV30 and J is TRBJ2-7; no clear D gene. Germline loops: CDR1 GTSNPN, CDR2 SVGIG (reference sequence). Trimming took off 3 bases at V and 0 bases at J, with 12 bases between the two ends. This CDR3 is 14 amino acids long. In DNA, the CDR3 is TGTGCCTGGAGCTTCATGCCTAGCTCCTACGAGCAGTACTTC. Its protein is CAWSFMPSSYEQYF.

The V gene is TRBV5-4, the J gene TRBJ2-5, with a possible D match to TRBD1 (6 bases). The CDR3 runs to 16 residues. V was clipped by 4 bases and J by 1 base, with 17 bases between them. CDR1 is SGHNT, CDR2 YYREEE, per germline (reference sequence). The CDR3 protein is CASSPTGSWGQETQYF. The CDR3 DNA sequence: TGTGCCAGCAGCCCTACAGGGTCCTGGGGCCAAGAGACCCAGTACTTC. The full variable domain, its missing parts supplied by reference TRBV5-4 and TRBJ2-5, is ETGVTQSPTHLIKTRGQQVTLRCSSQSGHNTVSWYQQALGQGPQFIFQYYREEENGRGNFPPRFSGLQFPNYSSELNVNALELDDSALYLCASSPTGSWGQETQYFGPGTRLLVL.

The chain employs TRBV2 and TRBJ2-7; no clear D gene. Trimming cost V 4 bases and J 3 bases, with 10 bases left between them. The CDR3 runs to 13 residues. Germline values: CDR1 SNHLY, CDR2 FYNNEI. CDR3 nucleotide sequence: TGTGCCAGCAGTGGAGGTCAAATCTACGAGCAGTACTTC. Translation: CASSGGQIYEQYF. Based on the CDR3 plus reference TRBV2 and TRBJ2-7, the full variable domain is EPEVTQTPSHQVTQMGQEVILRCVPISNHLYFYWYRQILGQKVEFLVSFYNNEISEKSEIFDDQFSVERPDGSNFTLKIRSTKLEDSAMYFCASSGGQIYEQYFGPGTRLTVT.

This sequence joins TRBV7-9 and TRBJ1-1; possibly TRBD1 for D (5 bases). The CDR3 is made up of 13 amino acids. In germline, CDR1 is SEHNR, CDR2 FQNEAQ (reference sequence). With 4 bases removed from V and 1 base from J, the gap between germline ends came to 7 bases. The CDR3 region is CASSSGRNTEAFF. The CDR3 DNA reads as TGTGCCAGCAGCTCGGGACGGAACACTGAAGCTTTCTTT. Complete variable domain (other parts from reference TRBV7-9 and TRBJ1-1): DTGVSQNPRHKITKRGQNVTFRCDPISEHNRLYWYRQTLGQGPEFLTYFQNEAQLEKSRLLSDRFSAERPKGSFSTLEIQRTEQGDSAMYLCASSSGRNTEAFFGQGTRLTVV.

This clone was found once. The chain recombines TRBV7-2 with TRBJ2-3; 7 positions match TRBD2. Unmatched junction bases numbered 9, after V lost 4 bases and J lost 5 bases. This CDR3 is built from 15 residues. The germline gives CDR1 SGHTA, CDR2 FQGNSA. This CDR3 is CASSSHLERGDTQYF. The CDR3 DNA follows: TGTGCCAGCAGCTCACATCTAGAGCGGGGAGATACGCAGTATTTT.

This clone was seen a single time. V usage is TRBV15 and J usage is TRBJ2-5; the D is unclear. Trimming took 3 bases from V and 5 from J, leaving 19 bases between them. The CDR3 is 16 residues long. Per germline, CDR1 LNHNV and CDR2 YYDKDF (reference sequence). The CDR3 region has the DNA TGTGCCACCAGCAGCCCTGTGGCCCCTCATCGGGAGACCCAGTACTTC. Translating it yields CATSSPVAPHRETQYF.

This clone was seen once. V gene TRBV15 combines with J gene TRBJ2-7, with TRBD1 matching 7 bases. The CDR3 has 14 residues. The V gene's germline CDR1 is LNHNV and CDR2 YYDKDF (reference sequence). Germline trimming cut 5 bases from V and 5 bases from J; bases unmatched to any gene: 9. CDR3 coding DNA: TGTGCCACCAGCCGCCAGACAGGGCCGCACGAGCAGTACTTC. It yields the protein CATSRQTGPHEQYF.

V and J are TRBV5-1 and TRBJ2-5, with 11 bases matching TRBD2. V trimming: 0 bases; J trimming: 5 bases; junction bases outside the gene matches: 6. The germline V gene encodes CDR1 SGHRS and CDR2 YFSETQ. The CDR3 sequence is 16 residues long. For the CDR3, the DNA is TGCGCCAGCAGCTTGGCGACTAGCGGGGCCCGGGAGACCCAGTACTTC. Amino acid sequence: CASSLATSGARETQYF.

The CDR3, as DNA: TGTGCCAGCAGCGTAGCCCCTGGACAGAATGAAAAACTGTTTTTT. Amino acids: CASSVAPGQNEKLFF. The V gene is TRBV9, the J gene TRBJ1-4; tentatively, D is TRBD1 (6 bases). The CDR3 length is 15 residues. The V gene lost 0 bases and the J gene lost 5 bases, with 11 bases spanning the gap. Germline V gene sequence: CDR1 SGDLS, CDR2 YYNGEE.

The chain carries TRBV9 and TRBJ2-2; D gene ambiguous. The CDR3 totals 14 residues. Per the germline V gene, CDR1 is SGDLS and CDR2 is YYNGEE. V gave up 0 bases and J gave up 4 bases, with 7 bases separating them. The CDR3 DNA is TGTGCCAGCAGCGTAGTTGACTTCACCGGGGAGCTGTTTTTT. Translating gives CASSVVDFTGELFF.